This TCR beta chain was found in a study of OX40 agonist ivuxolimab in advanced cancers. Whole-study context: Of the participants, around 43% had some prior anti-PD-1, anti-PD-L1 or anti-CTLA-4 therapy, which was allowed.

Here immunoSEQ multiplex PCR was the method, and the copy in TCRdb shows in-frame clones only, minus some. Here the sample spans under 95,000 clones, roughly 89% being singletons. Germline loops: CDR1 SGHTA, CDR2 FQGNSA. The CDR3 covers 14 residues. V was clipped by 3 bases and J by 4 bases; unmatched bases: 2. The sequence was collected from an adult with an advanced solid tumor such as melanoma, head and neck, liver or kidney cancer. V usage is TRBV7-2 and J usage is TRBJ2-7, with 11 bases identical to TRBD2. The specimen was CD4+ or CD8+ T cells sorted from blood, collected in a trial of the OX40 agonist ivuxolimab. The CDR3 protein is CASSLASGGYEQYF. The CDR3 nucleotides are TGTGCCAGCAGCTTGGCTAGCGGGGGGTACGAGCAGTACTTC.